This TCR beta chain was sequenced in a study of T cells in Graves' hyperthyroidism and ophthalmopathy. From RNA transcripts, TCR beta CDR3 regions were amplified. Researchers ran a first-round RT-PCR on the TCR CDR3 using the HTBI primer set. Via MiXCR, TCRdb re-called the multiplex PCR reads, giving one row per CDR3 protein. Of about 350,000 distinct CDR3 sequences in the sample, roughly an eighth were seen once. This clonotype was detected ten times or more. Per the germline V gene, CDR1 is MNHEY and CDR2 is SMNVEV (reference sequence). The CDR3 runs 17 residues. J gave up 4 bases and V 3 bases, and 10 bases lay outside the gene matches.

The source material was blood. The rearrangement joins TRBV27 to TRBJ2-2; 8 bases map to TRBD1. The TCR was taken from a woman aged 40 to 50 with Graves' ophthalmopathy. The CDR3 is CASSLPTGGDSTGELFF. The DNA of the CDR3 is TGTGCCAGCAGTTTGCCCACAGGGGGAGATAGCACCGGGGAGCTGTTTTTT.